This TCR beta chain was observed in a study of cytomegalovirus exposure and HLA in healthy donors. At the level of the study: Drawn from HLA-typed donors, tens of millions of unique TCRs were held in an early data release. Study results and limitations: Accurate HLA-A and HLA-B prediction from TCR beta sequences was reported for most subjects. When analyzed later, the rates of TCR association showed variation by HLA locus, with DRB1 the most and HLA-C the fewest.

About this clone itself: As yet, its antigen is unknown.

The PCR contained 60 Vbeta and 13 Jbeta primers. Profiling relied on immunoSEQ multiplex PCR, and the TCRdb table lists in-frame clones only, not all of them. The sample shows about 93,000 clones, 82% of them seen only once. The receptor was derived from a man in his fifties in good health and CMV-seronegative. What was sequenced was PBMCs.

The CDR3 protein is CASSVGEGEQYF. The CDR3 coding sequence is TGTGCCAGCAGCGTGGGGGAGGGCGAGCAGTACTTC. This chain links TRBV5-6 with TRBJ2-7; 7 positions match TRBD2. The V and J ends lost 4 bases and 6 bases, in that order; junction bases with no gene match: 4. The CDR3 contains 12 residues. CDR1 and CDR2 from the germline V gene are SGHDT and YYEEEE.